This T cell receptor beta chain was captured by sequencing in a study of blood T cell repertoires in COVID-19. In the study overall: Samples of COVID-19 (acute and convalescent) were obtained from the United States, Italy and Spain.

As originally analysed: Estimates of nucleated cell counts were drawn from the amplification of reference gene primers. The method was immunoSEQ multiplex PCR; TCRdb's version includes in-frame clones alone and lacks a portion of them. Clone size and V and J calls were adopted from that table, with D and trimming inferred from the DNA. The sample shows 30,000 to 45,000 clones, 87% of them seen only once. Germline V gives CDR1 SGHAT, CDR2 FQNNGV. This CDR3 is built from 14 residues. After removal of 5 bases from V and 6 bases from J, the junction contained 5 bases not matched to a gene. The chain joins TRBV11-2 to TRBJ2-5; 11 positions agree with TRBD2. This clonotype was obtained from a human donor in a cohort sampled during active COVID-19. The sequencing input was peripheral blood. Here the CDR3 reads CASSRLAGMQTQYF. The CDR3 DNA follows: TGTGCCAGCAGCAGACTAGCGGGGATGCAGACCCAGTACTTC.